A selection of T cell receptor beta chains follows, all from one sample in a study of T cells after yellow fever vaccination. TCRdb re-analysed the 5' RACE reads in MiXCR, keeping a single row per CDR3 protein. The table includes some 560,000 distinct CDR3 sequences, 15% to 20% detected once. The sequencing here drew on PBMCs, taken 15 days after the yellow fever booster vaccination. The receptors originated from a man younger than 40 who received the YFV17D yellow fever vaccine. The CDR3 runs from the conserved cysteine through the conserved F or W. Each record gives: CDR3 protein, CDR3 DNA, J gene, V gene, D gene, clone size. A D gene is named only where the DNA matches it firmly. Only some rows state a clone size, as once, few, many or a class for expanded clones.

cdr3_aa: CASGARDTSYEQYF
cdr3_nt: TGTGCCAGCGGCGCGCGGGACACCTCCTACGAGCAGTACTTC
j_call: TRBJ2-7
v_call: TRBV7-9
d_call: NA
clone_size: NA

cdr3_aa: CASSKTGGSDYGYTF
cdr3_nt: TGTGCCAGCAGTAAAACAGGGGGAAGCGACTATGGCTACACCTTC
j_call: TRBJ1-2
v_call: TRBV7-2
d_call: TRBD1
clone_size: NA

cdr3_aa: CASSQGVIQYF
cdr3_nt: TGTGCCAGCAGCCAAGGGGTCATTCAGTACTTC
j_call: TRBJ2-4
v_call: TRBV3-1
d_call: NA
clone_size: NA

cdr3_aa: CASSLNPGEPHEQYF
cdr3_nt: TGTGCCAGCAGCCTAAATCCGGGAGAGCCCCACGAGCAGTACTTC
j_call: TRBJ2-7
v_call: TRBV6-2/TRBV6-3
d_call: NA
clone_size: few

cdr3_aa: CASSYANEQFF
cdr3_nt: TGTGCCAGCAGTTATGCCAATGAGCAGTTCTTC
j_call: TRBJ2-1
v_call: TRBV6-5
d_call: NA
clone_size: few

cdr3_aa: CASRLSREQYF
cdr3_nt: TGTGCCAGCAGACTTAGCCGCGAGCAGTACTTC
j_call: TRBJ2-7
v_call: TRBV6-6
d_call: NA
clone_size: NA

cdr3_aa: CASSHGTANQPQHF
cdr3_nt: TGTGCCAGCAGCCACGGGACAGCGAATCAGCCCCAGCATTTT
j_call: TRBJ1-5
v_call: TRBV12-3/TRBV12-4
d_call: TRBD1
clone_size: NA

cdr3_aa: CACSPTRGTGELFF
cdr3_nt: TGTGCCTGCTCTCCTACGCGGGGCACCGGGGAGCTGTTTTTT
j_call: TRBJ2-2
v_call: TRBV6-1
d_call: NA
clone_size: NA

cdr3_aa: CASSLQSWGSGNTIYF
cdr3_nt: TGTGCCAGCAGTTTGCAATCGTGGGGGTCTGGAAACACCATATATTTT
j_call: TRBJ1-3
v_call: TRBV12-3/TRBV12-4
d_call: NA
clone_size: NA

cdr3_aa: CASRLAGGTSNEQFF
cdr3_nt: TGTGCCAGCAGACTGGCGGGAGGCACCAGCAATGAGCAGTTCTTC
j_call: TRBJ2-1
v_call: TRBV6-2/TRBV6-3
d_call: TRBD2
clone_size: NA

cdr3_aa: CAMPTGRASRCNEQFF
cdr3_nt: TGTGCCATGCCGACAGGGCGAGCGTCTAGGTGCAATGAGCAGTTCTTC
j_call: TRBJ2-1
v_call: TRBV19
d_call: TRBD1
clone_size: few

cdr3_aa: CASSSRDTQYF
cdr3_nt: TGTGCCAGCAGCTCACGGGATACGCAGTATTTT
j_call: TRBJ2-3
v_call: TRBV7-8
d_call: NA
clone_size: few

cdr3_aa: CATPNRRGIPKEQYF
cdr3_nt: TGTGCCACCCCAAATCGTCGGGGAATCCCGAAGGAGCAGTACTTC
j_call: TRBJ2-7
v_call: TRBV12-3/TRBV12-4
d_call: NA
clone_size: once

cdr3_aa: CASSLSQGGIRQETQYF
cdr3_nt: TGTGCCAGCAGTTTATCTCAGGGAGGGATCAGACAAGAGACCCAGTACTTC
j_call: TRBJ2-5
v_call: TRBV27
d_call: TRBD2
clone_size: few

cdr3_aa: CASRRETQNTEAFF
cdr3_nt: TGCGCCAGCAGACGGGAAACTCAGAACACTGAAGCTTTCTTT
j_call: TRBJ1-1
v_call: TRBV5-1
d_call: NA
clone_size: NA

cdr3_aa: CATQGTAGYEQYF
cdr3_nt: TGTGCCACCCAAGGGACAGCGGGCTACGAGCAGTACTTC
j_call: TRBJ2-7
v_call: TRBV21-1
d_call: NA
clone_size: NA

cdr3_aa: CASTLLGLTSEYNEQFF
cdr3_nt: TGTGCCAGCACCCTTTTAGGTCTGACTAGCGAGTACAATGAGCAGTTCTTC
j_call: TRBJ2-1
v_call: TRBV7-2
d_call: TRBD2
clone_size: NA

cdr3_aa: CASSPVAGPLNYGYTF
cdr3_nt: TGCGCCAGCAGCCCAGTCGCAGGGCCCTTAAACTATGGCTACACCTTC
j_call: TRBJ1-2
v_call: TRBV5-1
d_call: NA
clone_size: many

cdr3_aa: CASGGSGSRVIEQYF
cdr3_nt: TGTGCCAGCGGGGGTAGCGGGAGTCGGGTTATCGAGCAGTACTTC
j_call: TRBJ2-7
v_call: TRBV28
d_call: TRBD2
clone_size: NA

cdr3_aa: CASSLVGQPQHF
cdr3_nt: TGTGCCAGCAGCTTAGTGGGGCAGCCCCAGCATTTT
j_call: TRBJ1-5
v_call: TRBV7-9
d_call: NA
clone_size: many

cdr3_aa: CASSYSPSSSYEQYF
cdr3_nt: TGTGCCAGCAGTTACTCTCCTTCAAGCTCCTACGAGCAGTACTTC
j_call: TRBJ2-7
v_call: TRBV6-5
d_call: NA
clone_size: NA

cdr3_aa: CASSQATDTQYF
cdr3_nt: TGTGCCAGTAGCCAAGCCACAGATACGCAGTATTTT
j_call: TRBJ2-3
v_call: TRBV19
d_call: NA
clone_size: few

cdr3_aa: CSVGLAESNTGELFF
cdr3_nt: TGCAGCGTTGGACTAGCGGAATCGAACACCGGGGAGCTGTTTTTT
j_call: TRBJ2-2
v_call: TRBV29-1
d_call: TRBD2
clone_size: few

cdr3_aa: CSASVQVGELFF
cdr3_nt: TGCAGTGCTAGTGTCCAGGTCGGGGAGCTGTTTTTT
j_call: TRBJ2-2
v_call: TRBV20-1
d_call: NA
clone_size: few

cdr3_aa: CASSELEVTDTQYF
cdr3_nt: TGTGCCAGCAGTGAACTTGAGGTCACAGATACGCAGTATTTT
j_call: TRBJ2-3
v_call: TRBV28
d_call: NA
clone_size: NA

cdr3_aa: CATSDGSQGGYEQFF
cdr3_nt: TGTGCCACCAGTGATGGGTCACAGGGGGGCTATGAGCAGTTCTTC
j_call: TRBJ2-1
v_call: TRBV24-1
d_call: TRBD1
clone_size: NA

cdr3_aa: CASSPPRREQYF
cdr3_nt: TGTGCCAGCAGCCCCCCTAGACGCGAGCAGTACTTC
j_call: TRBJ2-7
v_call: TRBV9
d_call: NA
clone_size: NA

cdr3_aa: CASTAKGIGFYNEQFF
cdr3_nt: TGTGCCAGCACCGCTAAGGGAATCGGCTTTTACAATGAGCAGTTCTTC
j_call: TRBJ2-1
v_call: TRBV12-3/TRBV12-4
d_call: NA
clone_size: few

cdr3_aa: CASPGDSRNEQFF
cdr3_nt: TGTGCCAGCCCAGGGGACTCTCGAAATGAGCAGTTCTTC
j_call: TRBJ2-1
v_call: TRBV27
d_call: NA
clone_size: NA

cdr3_aa: CSARVPPLGELFF
cdr3_nt: TGCAGTGCTAGAGTCCCGCCCTTGGGGGAGCTGTTTTTT
j_call: TRBJ2-2
v_call: TRBV20-1
d_call: NA
clone_size: NA

cdr3_aa: CASSYQIRGTEAFF
cdr3_nt: TGTGCCAGCAGTTACCAGATCCGGGGCACTGAAGCTTTCTTT
j_call: TRBJ1-1
v_call: TRBV6-5
d_call: NA
clone_size: NA

cdr3_aa: CSASKTSGNNEQFF
cdr3_nt: TGCAGTGCTAGTAAGACTAGCGGAAACAATGAGCAGTTCTTC
j_call: TRBJ2-1
v_call: TRBV20-1
d_call: TRBD2
clone_size: few

cdr3_aa: CASSLSGYSYNEQFF
cdr3_nt: TGTGCCAGCAGTCTTAGCGGGTACTCCTACAATGAGCAGTTCTTC
j_call: TRBJ2-1
v_call: TRBV6-1
d_call: TRBD2
clone_size: NA

cdr3_aa: CASSWGGSMATNEKLFF
cdr3_nt: TGCGCCAGCAGCTGGGGCGGCAGTATGGCCACTAATGAAAAACTGTTTTTT
j_call: TRBJ1-4
v_call: TRBV5-1
d_call: NA
clone_size: few

cdr3_aa: CASSLTSGTTTDTQYF
cdr3_nt: TGTGCCAGCAGCTTAACTAGCGGTACGACGACAGATACGCAGTATTTT
j_call: TRBJ2-3
v_call: TRBV7-2
d_call: TRBD2
clone_size: NA

cdr3_aa: CASWGGQFSGANVLTF
cdr3_nt: TGTGCCAGCTGGGGGGGACAATTCTCTGGGGCCAACGTCCTGACTTTC
j_call: TRBJ2-6
v_call: TRBV2
d_call: NA
clone_size: NA

cdr3_aa: CSVVRAGDGEQYF
cdr3_nt: TGCAGCGTTGTTCGAGCGGGAGACGGCGAGCAGTACTTC
j_call: TRBJ2-7
v_call: TRBV29-1
d_call: TRBD2
clone_size: NA

cdr3_aa: CASSPSSADTDTQYF
cdr3_nt: TGTGCCAGCAGCCCATCCAGCGCCGACACAGATACGCAGTATTTT
j_call: TRBJ2-3
v_call: TRBV7-2
d_call: NA
clone_size: NA

cdr3_aa: CASSKRGETIAETQYF
cdr3_nt: TGTGCCAGCAGCAAGAGAGGGGAAACGATTGCGGAGACCCAGTACTTC
j_call: TRBJ2-5
v_call: TRBV5-6
d_call: NA
clone_size: few

cdr3_aa: CASSTTGGPYEQYF
cdr3_nt: TGTGCCAGCAGCACGACAGGGGGCCCCTACGAGCAGTACTTC
j_call: TRBJ2-7
v_call: TRBV7-2
d_call: TRBD1
clone_size: NA

cdr3_aa: CASSQARVDTQYF
cdr3_nt: TGTGCCAGCAGCCAAGCGCGGGTCGATACGCAGTATTTT
j_call: TRBJ2-3
v_call: TRBV14
d_call: NA
clone_size: few